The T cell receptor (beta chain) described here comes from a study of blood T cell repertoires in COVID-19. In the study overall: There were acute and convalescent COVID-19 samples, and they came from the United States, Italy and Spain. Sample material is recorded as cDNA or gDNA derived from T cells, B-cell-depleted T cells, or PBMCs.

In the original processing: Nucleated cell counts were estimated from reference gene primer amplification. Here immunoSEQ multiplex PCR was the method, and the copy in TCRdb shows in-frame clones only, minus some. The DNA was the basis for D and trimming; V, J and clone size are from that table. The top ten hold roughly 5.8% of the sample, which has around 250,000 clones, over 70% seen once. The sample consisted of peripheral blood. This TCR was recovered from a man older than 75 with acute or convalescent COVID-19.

CDR3 sequence: CASTLSDRTEAFF. The CDR3 coding sequence is TGTGCCAGCACCCTTAGCGATAGGACTGAAGCTTTCTTT. The rearrangement joins TRBV6-5 to TRBJ1-1, with D unclear. Trimming took 7 bases from V and 5 from J, leaving 14 bases between them. The CDR3 is made up of 13 amino acids. The germline V gene has CDR1 MNHEY and CDR2 SVGAGI.